This T cell receptor beta chain was sequenced for a study of shared clonotypes between healthy human individuals. Study-wide context: Each donor's CD8 memory used one plate, CD8 naive two, each CD4 subset three. Study-wide results and caveats: Naive subsets generally exceeded memory subsets in estimated richness.

The germline V gene has CDR1 SGHVS and CDR2 FNYEAQ. The CDR3 sequence is 13 residues long. V dropped 5 bases and J dropped 5 bases, with 10 bases sitting between them. The naive CD8 population came from CD45RO-negative cells selected for CCR7, without terminally differentiated effector memory CD45RA+ cells. Comments on this clone: As yet, its antigen is unknown.

Deep-level settings were used for running the assay. The repertoire was sequenced with immunoSEQ multiplex PCR; TCRdb's copy has only in-frame clones and lacks some. The repertoire has roughly 2.1 million clones, 93% of them found once; the top ten carry roughly 1.7%. Sample: naive CD8+ T cells from PBMCs. The origin of this receptor is a man between 18 and 35 years old in good health. Some clones in this sample may be carry-over from other donors' samples. V usage is TRBV7-6 and J usage is TRBJ1-5, with D tentatively TRBD1 (6 bases). Here the CDR3 reads CASSQGGDQPQHF. The CDR3 DNA reads TGTGCCAGCAGCCAAGGGGGGGATCAGCCCCAGCATTTT.